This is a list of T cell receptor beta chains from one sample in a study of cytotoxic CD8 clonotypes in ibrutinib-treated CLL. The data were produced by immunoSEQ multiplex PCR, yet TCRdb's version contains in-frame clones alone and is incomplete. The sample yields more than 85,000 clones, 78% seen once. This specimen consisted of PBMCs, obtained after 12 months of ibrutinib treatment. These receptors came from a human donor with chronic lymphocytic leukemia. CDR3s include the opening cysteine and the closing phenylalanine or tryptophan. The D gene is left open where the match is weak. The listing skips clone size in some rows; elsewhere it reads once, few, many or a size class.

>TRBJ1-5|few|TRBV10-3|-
CAISEAVDNQPQHF
TGTGCCATCAGTGAGGCTGTCGACAATCAGCCCCAGCATTTT
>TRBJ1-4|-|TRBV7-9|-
CASSSGVNEKLFF
TGTGCCAGCAGCTCTGGGGTGAATGAAAAACTGTTTTTT
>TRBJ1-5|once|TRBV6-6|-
CATNQGNNQPQHF
TGTGCCACAAATCAGGGGAACAATCAGCCCCAGCATTTT
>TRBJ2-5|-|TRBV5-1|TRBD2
CASSLLAGRETQYF
TGCGCCAGCAGCTTGTTAGCGGGGAGAGAGACCCAGTACTTC
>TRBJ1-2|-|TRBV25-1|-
CASSWRRGGVTF
TGTGCCAGCAGTTGGCGCAGAGGGGGAGTCACCTTC
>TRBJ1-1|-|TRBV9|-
CASSAGTDYTEAFF
TGTGCCAGCAGCGCGGGGACGGATTACACTGAAGCTTTCTTT
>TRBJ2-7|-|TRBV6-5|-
CASGTPYEQYF
TGTGCCTCGGGGACACCCTACGAGCAGTACTTC
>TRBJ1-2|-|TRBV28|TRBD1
CASRVQGAGEGYTF
TGTGCCAGCAGGGTACAGGGGGCAGGGGAAGGCTACACCTTC
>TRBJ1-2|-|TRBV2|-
CASSSAVSYGYTF
TGTGCCAGCAGCTCGGCCGTGAGCTATGGCTACACCTTC
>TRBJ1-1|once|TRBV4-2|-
CASSQETANTEAFF
TGTGCCAGCAGCCAAGAGACTGCGAACACTGAAGCTTTCTTT
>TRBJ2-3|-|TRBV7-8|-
CASSSGDTDTQYF
TGTGCCAGCAGCTCCGGGGACACAGATACGCAGTATTTT
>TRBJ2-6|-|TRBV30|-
CAWSPPGAGANVLTF
TGTGCCTGGAGTCCGCCAGGAGCTGGGGCCAACGTCCTGACTTTC
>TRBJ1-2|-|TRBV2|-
CASSDQGGSGYTF
TGTGCCAGCAGTGATCAGGGAGGTTCTGGCTACACCTTC
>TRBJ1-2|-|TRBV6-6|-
CASSYSTYGYTF
TGTGCCAGCAGTTACTCAACGTATGGCTACACCTTC
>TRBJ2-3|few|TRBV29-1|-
CSVDQTNTDTQYF
TGCAGCGTTGATCAGACTAACACAGATACGCAGTATTTT
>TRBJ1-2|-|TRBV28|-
CASGTGSGGYTF
TGTGCCAGCGGAACAGGGAGTGGCGGCTACACCTTC
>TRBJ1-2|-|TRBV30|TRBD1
CAWSNGQGFYGYTF
TGTGCCTGGTCTAACGGACAGGGGTTCTATGGCTACACCTTC